This T cell receptor beta chain is from a study of blood T cell repertoires in COVID-19. Overall study context: COVID-19 samples, acute and convalescent, were from the United States, Italy and Spain. Sample material is recorded as cDNA or gDNA derived from T cells, B-cell-depleted T cells, or PBMCs.

Germline CDR1 is MNHEY and CDR2 is SVGAGI. The CDR3 is 14 residues long. J gave up 3 bases and V 4 bases, and 5 bases lay outside the gene matches. The data were produced by immunoSEQ multiplex PCR, yet TCRdb's version contains in-frame clones alone and is incomplete. The sample holds some 340,000 clones, 85% to 95% seen once. Adults between roughly 18 and 95 years of age took part from 20 to 25 US areas. The sequencing input was PBMCs or T cells enriched from blood (not recorded which). V gene TRBV6-5 combines with J gene TRBJ2-7; 8 bases agree with TRBD2. This TCR was recovered from a woman in her 30s who had been exposed to COVID-19. The CDR3 bases are TGTGCCAGCAGTTCTCCGGGAGGGATCTACGAGCAGTACTTC. This encodes CASSSPGGIYEQYF.